What follows describes a single TCR beta chain. The target antigen is unknown. The sample comes from a study of OX40 agonist ivuxolimab in advanced cancers. Study-level background: With ivuxolimab, an agonistic anti-OX40 (CD134) antibody, patients were treated. The study's findings and limits: Low normalized T-cell clonal expansion was additionally recorded for some nonresponders.

The data were produced by immunoSEQ multiplex PCR, yet TCRdb's version contains in-frame clones alone and is incomplete. The repertoire consists of tens of thousands of clones, with roughly nine tenths occurring once and the leading ten covering roughly 4%. Sample: CD4+ or CD8+ T cells sorted from blood, taken in a trial of the OX40 agonist ivuxolimab. The sequence derives from an adult with an advanced solid tumor such as melanoma, head and neck, liver or kidney cancer.

The CDR3 DNA reads TGTGCCAGCAGTCCCCCCGGGGAGGAGCAGTACTTC. Translating it yields CASSPPGEEQYF. This chain links TRBV6-6 with TRBJ2-7; D is possibly TRBD2 (5 bases). The CDR3 is 12 amino acids. Trimming took off 5 bases at V and 7 bases at J, with 12 bases between the two ends. CDR1 and CDR2 from the germline V gene are MNHNY and SVGAGI (reference sequence).